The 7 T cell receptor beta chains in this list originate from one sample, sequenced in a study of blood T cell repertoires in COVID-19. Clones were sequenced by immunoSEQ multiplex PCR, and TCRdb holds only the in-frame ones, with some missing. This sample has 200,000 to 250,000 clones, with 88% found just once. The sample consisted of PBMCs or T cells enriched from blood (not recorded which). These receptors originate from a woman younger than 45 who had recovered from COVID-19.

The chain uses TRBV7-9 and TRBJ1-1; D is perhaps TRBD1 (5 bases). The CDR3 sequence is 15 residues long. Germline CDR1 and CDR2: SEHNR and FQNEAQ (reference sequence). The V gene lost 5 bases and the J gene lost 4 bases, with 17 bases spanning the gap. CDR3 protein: CASSRPKWGGTEAFF. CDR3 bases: TGTGCCAGCAGCCGCCCCAAATGGGGGGGCACTGAAGCTTTCTTT. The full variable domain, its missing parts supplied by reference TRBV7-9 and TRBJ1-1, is DTGVSQNPRHKITKRGQNVTFRCDPISEHNRLYWYRQTLGQGPEFLTYFQNEAQLEKSRLLSDRFSAERPKGSFSTLEIQRTEQGDSAMYLCASSRPKWGGTEAFFGQGTRLTVV.

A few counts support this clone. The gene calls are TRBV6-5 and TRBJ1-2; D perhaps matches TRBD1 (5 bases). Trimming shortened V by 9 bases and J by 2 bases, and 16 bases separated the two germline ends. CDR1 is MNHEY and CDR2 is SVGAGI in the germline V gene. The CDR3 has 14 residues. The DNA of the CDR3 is TGTGCCAGTCTATCAATACAGGAAAACTATGGCTACACCTTC. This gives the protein CASLSIQENYGYTF.

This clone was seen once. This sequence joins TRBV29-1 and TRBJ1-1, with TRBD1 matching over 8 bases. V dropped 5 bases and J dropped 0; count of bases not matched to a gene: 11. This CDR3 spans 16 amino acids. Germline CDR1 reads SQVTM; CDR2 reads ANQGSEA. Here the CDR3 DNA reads TGCAGCGTTAGTTCCCCGACAGGGGATATGAACACTGAAGCTTTCTTT. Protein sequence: CSVSSPTGDMNTEAFF.

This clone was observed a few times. The CDR3 sequence: CASSAAANGGTEAFF. CDR3 nucleotides: TGTGCCAGCAGCGCGGCGGCGAACGGAGGGACTGAAGCTTTCTTT. The chain combines TRBV5-4 with TRBJ1-1; no clear D. Germline values: CDR1 SGHNT, CDR2 YYREEE (reference sequence). The CDR3 is 15 amino acids. The V gene lost 4 bases and the J gene lost 5 bases, with 18 bases spanning the gap.

The CDR3 nucleotides read TGTGCCAGCAGCCTACAGGGGGATTCACCCCTCCACTTT. Translated, it gives CASSLQGDSPLHF. This chain connects TRBV7-9 to TRBJ1-6, with 8 bases identical to TRBD1. V dropped 5 bases and J dropped 8; count of bases not matched to a gene: 2. CDR3 length equals 13 residues. In germline, CDR1 is SEHNR, CDR2 FQNEAQ (reference sequence).

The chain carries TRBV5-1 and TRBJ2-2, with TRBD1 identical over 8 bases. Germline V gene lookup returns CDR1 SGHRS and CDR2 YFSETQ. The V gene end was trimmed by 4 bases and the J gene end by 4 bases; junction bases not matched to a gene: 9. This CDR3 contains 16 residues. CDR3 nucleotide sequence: TGCGCCAGCAGCCCTCCCCGACAGGGGACCACCGGGGAGCTGTTTTTT. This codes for CASSPPRQGTTGELFF.

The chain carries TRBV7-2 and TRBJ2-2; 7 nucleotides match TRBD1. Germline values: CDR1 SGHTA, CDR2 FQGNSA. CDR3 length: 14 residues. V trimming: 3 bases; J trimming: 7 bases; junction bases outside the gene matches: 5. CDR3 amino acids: CASSFRQGVGELFF. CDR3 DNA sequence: TGTGCCAGCAGCTTCCGCCAGGGGGTCGGGGAGCTGTTTTTT.